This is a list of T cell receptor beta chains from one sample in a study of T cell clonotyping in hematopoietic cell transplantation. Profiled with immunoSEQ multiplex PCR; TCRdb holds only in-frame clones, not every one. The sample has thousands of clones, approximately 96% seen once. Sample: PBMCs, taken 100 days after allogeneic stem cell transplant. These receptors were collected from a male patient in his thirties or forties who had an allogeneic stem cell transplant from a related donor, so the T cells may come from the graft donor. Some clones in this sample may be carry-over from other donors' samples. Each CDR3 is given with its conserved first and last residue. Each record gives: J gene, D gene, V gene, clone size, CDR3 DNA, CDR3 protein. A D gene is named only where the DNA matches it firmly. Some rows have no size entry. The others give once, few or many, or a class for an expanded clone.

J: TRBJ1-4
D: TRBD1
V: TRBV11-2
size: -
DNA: TGTGCCAGCAGCCTCGGACAGGGTACTGAAAAACTGTTTTTT
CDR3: CASSLGQGTEKLFF

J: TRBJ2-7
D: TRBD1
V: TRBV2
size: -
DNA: TGTGCCAGCAGGAAGGACAGGGGAAAATACGAGCAGTACTTC
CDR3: CASRKDRGKYEQYF

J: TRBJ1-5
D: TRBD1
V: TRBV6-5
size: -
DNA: TGTGCCAGCAGTTACGGGACAGGGTCCGGACAGCCCCAGCATTTT
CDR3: CASSYGTGSGQPQHF

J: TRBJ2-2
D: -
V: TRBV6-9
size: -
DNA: TGTGCCAGCACGGAACGGAACACCGGGGAGCTGTTTTTT
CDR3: CASTERNTGELFF

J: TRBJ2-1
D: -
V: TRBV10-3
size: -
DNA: TGTGCCATCAGTGAGTTTCCAGGGGGGCAGACTAGCGATGAGCAGTTCTTC
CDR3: CAISEFPGGQTSDEQFF

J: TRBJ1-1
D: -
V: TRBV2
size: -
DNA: TGTGCCAGCAGTTTAGTGAACACTGAAGCTTTCTTT
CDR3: CASSLVNTEAFF

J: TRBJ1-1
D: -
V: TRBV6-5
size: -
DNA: TGTGCCAGCAGTTACTCCCAAGGGGGAAGTGAAGCTTTCTTT
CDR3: CASSYSQGGSEAFF

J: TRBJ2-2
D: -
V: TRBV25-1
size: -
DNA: TGTGCCAGCAGTGCTCAGGGTAACGGGGAGCTGTTTTTT
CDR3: CASSAQGNGELFF

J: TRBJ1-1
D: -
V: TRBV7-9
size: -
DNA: TGTGCCAGCAGCTTAAGGGGGAAAGCTTTCTTT
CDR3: CASSLRGKAFF

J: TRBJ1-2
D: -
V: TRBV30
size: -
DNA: TGTGCCTGGAGTGTGGGGGGCTATGGCTACACCTTC
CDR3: CAWSVGGYGYTF

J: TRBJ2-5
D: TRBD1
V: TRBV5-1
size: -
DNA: TGCGCCAGCAGCCTGGGACAGCAAGAGACCCAGTACTTC
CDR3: CASSLGQQETQYF

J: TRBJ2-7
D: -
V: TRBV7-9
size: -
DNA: TGTGCCAGCAGCCGGACAGTTACCTACGAGCAGTACTTC
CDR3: CASSRTVTYEQYF

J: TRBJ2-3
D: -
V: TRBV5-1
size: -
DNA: TGCGCCAGCAGCTTGGGAACTAGCACAGATACGCAGTATTTT
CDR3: CASSLGTSTDTQYF

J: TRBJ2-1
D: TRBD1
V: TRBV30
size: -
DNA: TGTGCCTGGGCAAGGACAGGTAGCTCCTACAATGAGCAGTTCTTC
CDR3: CAWARTGSSYNEQFF

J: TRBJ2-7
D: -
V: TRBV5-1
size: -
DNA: TGCGCCAGCAGCTTGAACAGTAACAACGAGCAGTACTTC
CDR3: CASSLNSNNEQYF

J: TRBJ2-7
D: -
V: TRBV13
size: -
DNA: TGTGCCAGCAGCTTAGGCCTAATCTACGAGCAGTACTTC
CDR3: CASSLGLIYEQYF

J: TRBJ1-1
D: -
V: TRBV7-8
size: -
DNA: TGTGCCAGCAGCGCCAGGGTCAACACTGAAGCTTTCTTT
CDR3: CASSARVNTEAFF

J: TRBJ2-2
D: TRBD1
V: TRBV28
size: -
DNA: TGTGCCAGCAGGGCACAGGGGGCGAACACCGGGGAGCTGTTTTTT
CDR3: CASRAQGANTGELFF

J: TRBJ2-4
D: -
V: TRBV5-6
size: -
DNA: TGTGCCAGCAGACATACCAAGAGGTCCAACATTCAGTACTTC
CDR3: CASRHTKRSNIQYF

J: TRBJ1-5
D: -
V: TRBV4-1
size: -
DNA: TGCGCCAGCAGCCCCCGTCTCGGCAATCAGCCCCAGCATTTT
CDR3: CASSPRLGNQPQHF

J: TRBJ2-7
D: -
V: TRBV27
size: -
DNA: TGTGCCAGCAGAAACGAACCCTACGAGCAGTACTTC
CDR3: CASRNEPYEQYF

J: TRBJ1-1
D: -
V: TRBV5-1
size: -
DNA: TGCGCCAGCAGCGTTTTGACGGTGAACACTGAAGCTTTCTTT
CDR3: CASSVLTVNTEAFF

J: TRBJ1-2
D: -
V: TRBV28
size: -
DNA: TGTGCCAGCCTTGACAGGTCCTTGGGAGACTATGGCTACACCTTC
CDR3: CASLDRSLGDYGYTF

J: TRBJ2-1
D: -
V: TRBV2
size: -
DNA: TGTGCCAGCAGGTACGGAGTCAATGAGCAGTTCTTC
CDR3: CASRYGVNEQFF

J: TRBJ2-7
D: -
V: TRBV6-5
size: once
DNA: TGTGCCAGCAGTTACTCCGGATCGGACGAGCAGTACTTC
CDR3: CASSYSGSDEQYF

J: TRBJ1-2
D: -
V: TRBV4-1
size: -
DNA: TGCGCCAGCAGCCGTTTTCCGGTGGGCCGAAACATAGCTAACTATGGCTACACCTTC
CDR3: CASSRFPVGRNIANYGYTF

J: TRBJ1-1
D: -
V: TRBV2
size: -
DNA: TGTGCCAGCAGTGATGTTGGTACTGAAGCTTTCTTT
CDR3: CASSDVGTEAFF

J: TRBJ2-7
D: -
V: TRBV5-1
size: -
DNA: TGCGCCAGCAGCTCGCAGGGAGGTCGGCGGGATAGCTCCTACGAGCAGTACTTC
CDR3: CASSSQGGRRDSSYEQYF

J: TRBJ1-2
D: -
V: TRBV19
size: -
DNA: TGTGCCAGTAGTGTTACAAGTAACTATGGCTACACCTTC
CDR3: CASSVTSNYGYTF

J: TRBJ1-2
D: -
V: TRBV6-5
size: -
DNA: TGTGCCAGCAGACTAAACTTAGGGGGCTACACCTTC
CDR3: CASRLNLGGYTF

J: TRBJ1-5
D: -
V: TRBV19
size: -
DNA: TGTGCCAGTAGTTGGAGGGGATCGGATCAGCCCCAGCATTTT
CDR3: CASSWRGSDQPQHF

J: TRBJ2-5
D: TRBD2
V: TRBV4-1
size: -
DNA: TGCGCCAGCAGCCTACTCGGGACTAGCGGGATTTGGGAGACCCAGTACTTC
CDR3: CASSLLGTSGIWETQYF

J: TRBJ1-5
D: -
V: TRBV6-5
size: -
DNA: TGTGCCAGCAGTCAAGGCTTAGCAAGGCAGCCCCAGCATTTT
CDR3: CASSQGLARQPQHF

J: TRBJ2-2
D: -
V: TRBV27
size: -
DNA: TGTGCCAGCAGTTTAGGGTTAGGCGGGGAGCTGTTTTTT
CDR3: CASSLGLGGELFF

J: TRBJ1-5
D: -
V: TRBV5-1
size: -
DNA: TGCGCCAGCAGGGCGGGGCCCAATCAGCCCCAGCATTTT
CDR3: CASRAGPNQPQHF

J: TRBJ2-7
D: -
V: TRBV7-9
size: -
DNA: TGTGCCAGTTCGGGTAGGCAGACCTACGAGCAGTACTTC
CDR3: CASSGRQTYEQYF

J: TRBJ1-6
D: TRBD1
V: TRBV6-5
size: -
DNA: TGTGCCAGCAGTTACTCGAACAGGGGAACTTCACCCCTCCACTTT
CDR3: CASSYSNRGTSPLHF

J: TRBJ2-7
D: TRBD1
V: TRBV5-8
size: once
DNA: TGTGCCAGCAGCGGGAGCGGTTTTCCAGGGGGCTGGTACGAGCAGTACTTC
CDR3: CASSGSGFPGGWYEQYF

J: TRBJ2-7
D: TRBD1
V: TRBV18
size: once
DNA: TGTGCCAGCTCACCAGCAGGGGGTGCCGAGCAGTACTTC
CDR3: CASSPAGGAEQYF

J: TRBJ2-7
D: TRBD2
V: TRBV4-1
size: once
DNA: TGCGCCAGCAGCCAAGGAGCGGGAGTCGGCGAGCAGTACTTC
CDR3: CASSQGAGVGEQYF

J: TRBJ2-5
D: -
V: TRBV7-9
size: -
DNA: TGTGCCAGCAGCTTAGCGGTCTCCCAAGAGACCCAGTACTTC
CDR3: CASSLAVSQETQYF

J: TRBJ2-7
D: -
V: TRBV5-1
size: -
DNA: TGCGCCAGCAGCTTGGCCTCTTCCTACGAGCAGTACTTC
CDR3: CASSLASSYEQYF

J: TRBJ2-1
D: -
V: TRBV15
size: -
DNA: TGTGCCACCAGCAGAGACGGGGGATCCTACAATGAGCAGTTCTTC
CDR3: CATSRDGGSYNEQFF

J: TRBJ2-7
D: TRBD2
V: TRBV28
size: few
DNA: TGTGCCAGCAGTGCCCCCAGGGCTAGCGGGGTGACCTCCTACGAGCAGTACTTC
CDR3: CASSAPRASGVTSYEQYF

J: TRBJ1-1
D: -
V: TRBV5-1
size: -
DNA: TGCGCCAGCAGCTTCAACGGGGGTGTGAACACTGAAGCTTTCTTT
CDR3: CASSFNGGVNTEAFF

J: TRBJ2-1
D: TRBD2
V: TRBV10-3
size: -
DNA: TGTGCCATCAGTGGACTAGCGGGAGGTCTGGGGAATGAGCAGTTCTTC
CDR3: CAISGLAGGLGNEQFF

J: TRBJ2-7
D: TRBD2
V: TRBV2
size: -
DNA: TGTGCCAGCAGTGTGACGGCGGGAGGCGACGAGCAGTACTTC
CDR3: CASSVTAGGDEQYF

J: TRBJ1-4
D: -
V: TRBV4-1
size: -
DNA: TGCGCCAGCAGCCAGGGGATCACCCAAAAACTGTTTTTT
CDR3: CASSQGITQKLFF

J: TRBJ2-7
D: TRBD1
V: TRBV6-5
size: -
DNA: TGTGCCAGCAGTTACCGGGACAGCTACGAGCAGTACTTC
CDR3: CASSYRDSYEQYF

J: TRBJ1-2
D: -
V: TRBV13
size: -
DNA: TGTGCCAGCAGCGCTGACCAGGGAATCGACTATGGCTACACCTTC
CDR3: CASSADQGIDYGYTF

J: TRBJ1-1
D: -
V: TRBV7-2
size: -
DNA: TGTGCCAGCAGCTTAGTAACAGTGGAAGCTTTCTTT
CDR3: CASSLVTVEAFF

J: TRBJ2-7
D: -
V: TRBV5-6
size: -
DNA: TGTGCCAGCAGCTACCTGATGGACAACTACGAGCAGTACTTC
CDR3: CASSYLMDNYEQYF

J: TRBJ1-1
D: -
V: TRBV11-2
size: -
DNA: TGTGCCAGCAGCGTACGGGACCCTGCTCGGGGTACTGAAGCTTTCTTT
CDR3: CASSVRDPARGTEAFF

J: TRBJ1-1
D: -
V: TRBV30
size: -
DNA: TGTGCCGTCAACCCACTTGCGAACACTGAAGCTTTCTTT
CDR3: CAVNPLANTEAFF